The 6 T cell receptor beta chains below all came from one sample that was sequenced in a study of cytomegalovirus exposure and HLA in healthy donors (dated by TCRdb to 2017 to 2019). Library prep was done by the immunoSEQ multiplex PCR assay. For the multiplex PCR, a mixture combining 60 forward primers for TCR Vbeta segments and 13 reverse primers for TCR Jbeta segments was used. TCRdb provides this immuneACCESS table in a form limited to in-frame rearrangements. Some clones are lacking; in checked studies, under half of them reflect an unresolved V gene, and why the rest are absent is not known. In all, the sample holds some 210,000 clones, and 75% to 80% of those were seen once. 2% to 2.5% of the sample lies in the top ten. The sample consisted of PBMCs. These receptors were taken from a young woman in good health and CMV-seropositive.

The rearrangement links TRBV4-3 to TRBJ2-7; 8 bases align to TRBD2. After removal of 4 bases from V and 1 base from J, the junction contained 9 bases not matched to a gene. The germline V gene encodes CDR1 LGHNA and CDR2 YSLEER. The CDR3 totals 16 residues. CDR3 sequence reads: CASSRPSGTRSYEQYF. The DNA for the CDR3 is TGCGCCAGCAGCCGACCTTCAGGGACTAGGTCCTACGAGCAGTACTTC.

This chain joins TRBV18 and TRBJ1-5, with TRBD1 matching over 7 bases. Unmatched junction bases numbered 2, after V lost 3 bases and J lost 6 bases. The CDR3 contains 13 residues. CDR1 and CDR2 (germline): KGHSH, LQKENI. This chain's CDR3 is CASSPQGGQPQHF. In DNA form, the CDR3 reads TGTGCCAGCTCACCTCAGGGGGGTCAGCCCCAGCATTTT.

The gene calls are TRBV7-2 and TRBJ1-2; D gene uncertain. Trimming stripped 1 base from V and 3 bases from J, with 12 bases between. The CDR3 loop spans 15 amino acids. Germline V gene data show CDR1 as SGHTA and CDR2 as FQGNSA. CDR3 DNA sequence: TGTGCCAGCAGCTTAGGCGGGTCTTCAGACTATGGCTACACCTTC. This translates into CASSLGGSSDYGYTF. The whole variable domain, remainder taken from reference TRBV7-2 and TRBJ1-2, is GAGVSQSPSNKVTEKGKDVELRCDPISGHTALYWYRQSLGQGLEFLIYFQGNSAPDKSGLPSDRFSAERTGGSVSTLTIQRTQQEDSAVYLCASSLGGSSDYGYTFGSGTRLTVV.

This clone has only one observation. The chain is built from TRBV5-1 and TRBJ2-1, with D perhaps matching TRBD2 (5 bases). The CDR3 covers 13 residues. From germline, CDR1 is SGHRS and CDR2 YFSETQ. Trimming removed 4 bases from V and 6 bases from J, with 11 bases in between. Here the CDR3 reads CASSAGVGNEQFF. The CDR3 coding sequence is TGCGCCAGCAGCGCCGGGGTGGGCAATGAGCAGTTCTTC.

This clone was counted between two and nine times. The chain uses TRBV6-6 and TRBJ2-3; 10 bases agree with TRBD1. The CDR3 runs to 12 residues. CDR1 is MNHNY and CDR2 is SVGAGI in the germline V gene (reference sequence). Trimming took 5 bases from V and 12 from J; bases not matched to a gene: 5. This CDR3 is CASSPGDRGQYF. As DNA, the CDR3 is TGTGCCAGCAGTCCAGGGGACAGGGGACAGTATTTT.

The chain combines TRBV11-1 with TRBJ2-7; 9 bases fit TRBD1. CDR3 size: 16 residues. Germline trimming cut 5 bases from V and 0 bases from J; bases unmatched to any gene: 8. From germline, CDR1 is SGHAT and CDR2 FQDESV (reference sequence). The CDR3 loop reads CASSVRTGASSYEQYF. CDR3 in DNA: TGTGCCAGCAGCGTACGGACAGGGGCCTCCTCCTACGAGCAGTACTTC. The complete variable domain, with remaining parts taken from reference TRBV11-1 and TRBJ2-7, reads EAEVAQSPRYKITEKSQAVAFWCDPISGHATLYWYRQILGQGPELLVQFQDESVVDDSQLPKDRFSAERLKGVDSTLKIQPAELGDSAMYLCASSVRTGASSYEQYFGPGTRLTVT.